These 27 T cell receptor beta chains came from one sample sequenced in a study of spatial heterogeneity in lung cancer (dated by TCRdb to between 2017 and 2020). The time point label of this sample denotes: blood at routine non-recurrence follow-up after resection. The method behind the library was 5' RACE. The sequencer was a NextSeq 500. Using fastp at Q25 and MiXCR, TCRdb reprocessed the public reads and kept productive beta chains. Under each unique CDR3 protein, matching rows form one entry showing the most common genes and DNA. The sample has 35,000 to 50,000 distinct CDR3 sequences on record, around 21% of them singletons. The ten top clones hold 7% to 7.5% of the sample. The sequenced sample was PBMCs, obtained at follow-up. Receptors were obtained from a female donor with early-stage non-small cell lung cancer.

The chain joins TRBV4-2 to TRBJ2-1; no reliable D call. The CDR3 length is 12 residues. V lost 1 base, J lost 7 bases, and 5 bases lay in between. Germline V gene sequence: CDR1 LGHNA, CDR2 YNFKEQ. DNA of the CDR3: TGTGCCAGCAGCCAAGCGCTAAATGAGCAGTTCTTC. As protein: CASSQALNEQFF.

CDR3 nucleotides: TGTGCCAGCGCCGTGGGGGGCCATCAGCCCCAGCATTTT. Its translation is CASAVGGHQPQHF. This rearrangement joins TRBV6-2 or TRBV6-3 to TRBJ1-5; a weak D match, TRBD1 (6 bases). Per germline, CDR1 MNHEY and CDR2 SVGEGT. Trimming removed 8 bases at V and 5 bases at J, with 13 bases between. The CDR3 covers 13 residues.

This clonotype is categorized as medium-sized. The chain links TRBV3-1 to TRBJ2-7; TRBD2 agrees at 7 bases. Germline CDR1 LGHDT, CDR2 YNNKEL (reference sequence). The CDR3 length is 15 residues. J lost 0 bases, V lost 2 bases, and 4 bases had no gene match. CDR3 DNA: TGTGCCAGCAGCCAATCGGCTAGCGGCTCCTACGAGCAGTACTTC. Amino acid sequence: CASSQSASGSYEQYF.

The chain uses TRBV11-2 and TRBJ1-1; D remains ambiguous. Germline V lookup: CDR1 SGHAT, CDR2 FQNNGV. V lost 6 bases, J lost 3 bases, and 8 bases lay in between. The CDR3 spans 12 residues. The CDR3 DNA reads TGTGCCAGCAGGGATTGGGACACTGAAGCTTTCTTT. It is translated as CASRDWDTEAFF. Complete variable domain (other parts from reference TRBV11-2 and TRBJ1-1): EAGVAQSPRYKIIEKRQSVAFWCNPISGHATLYWYQQILGQGPKLLIQFQNNGVVDDSQLPKDRFSAERLKGVDSTLKIQPAKLEDSAVYLCASRDWDTEAFFGQGTRLTVV.

The CDR3 sequence is CASSEASWGAKNTQYF. The CDR3 nucleotides read TGTGCCAGCAGTGAAGCCTCTTGGGGGGCGAAAAATACGCAGTATTTT. This chain uses TRBV2 with TRBJ2-3, with D perhaps given as TRBD1 or TRBD2 (6 bases each). With 0 bases removed from V and 7 bases from J, the gap between germline ends came to 17 bases. The CDR3 has 16 amino acids. Germline loops: CDR1 SNHLY, CDR2 FYNNEI.

This clonotype was counted ten times or more. The V gene is TRBV2, the J gene TRBJ2-7; the match to TRBD1 covers 7 bases. Germline V gene data show CDR1 as SNHLY and CDR2 as FYNNEI. The CDR3 is made up of 11 amino acids. In DNA form, the CDR3 reads TGTGCCAGCAGGTACAGGGGCGGTATGGACGTC. Translation gives CASRYRGGMDV.

This clonotype was picked up a small number of times. V usage is TRBV29-1 and J usage is TRBJ2-1, with TRBD2 matching over 10 bases. The CDR3 runs to 13 residues. Germline loops: CDR1 SQVTM, CDR2 ANQGSEA. The V gene end was trimmed by 7 bases and the J gene end by 6 bases; junction bases not matched to a gene: 6. This CDR3 is CSARTSGSNEQFF. In nucleotides, the CDR3 is TGCAGCGCGAGGACTAGCGGAAGCAATGAGCAGTTCTTC.

CDR3 in amino acids: CASSDLAASSYNEQFF. As DNA, the CDR3 is TGTGCCAGCAGTGATCTAGCGGCGAGCTCCTACAATGAGCAGTTCTTC. The rearrangement uses TRBV2 and TRBJ2-1; 7 bases are shared with TRBD2. The V gene's germline CDR1 is SNHLY and CDR2 FYNNEI. The CDR3 runs to 16 residues. Losses at the gene ends were 3 bases for V and 0 bases for J; bases not matched to a gene: 5.

The chain carries TRBV4-1 and TRBJ2-5, with D unclear. V shed 3 bases and J shed 4 bases, with 9 bases lying between them. The length of the CDR3 is 13 residues. The germline gives CDR1 MGHRA, CDR2 YSYEKL. CDR3 in DNA: TGCGCCAGCAGCCAGGGAAGGCGAGAGACCCAGTACTTC. This translates into CASSQGRRETQYF.

This clonotype appeared many times. V usage is TRBV6-1 and J usage is TRBJ2-2; D is ambiguous. This CDR3 is built from 13 residues. V gave up 10 bases and J gave up 6 bases, with 15 bases separating them. CDR1 and CDR2 from the germline V gene are MNHNS and SASEGT. Written as DNA, the CDR3 is TGTGCCACATATCCGCCCGGCGCCGGGGAGCTGTTTTTT. Translation gives CATYPPGAGELFF.

In the case of this clonotype: This could be a read error, since a much larger clone is one nucleotide away. This chain connects TRBV27 to TRBJ2-7; D is perhaps TRBD2 (7 bases). The CDR3 extends over 11 amino acids. Germline values: CDR1 MNHEY, CDR2 SMNVEV (reference sequence). The germline V and J ends were trimmed by 8 bases and 6 bases, with 11 bases remaining between them. This CDR3 reads CASGGAIEQYF. DNA for the CDR3: TGTGCCAGCGGGGGGGCTATCGAGCAGTACTTC.

With respect to this clonotype: One end of the junction fails to match germline, which may point to a read error. The chain joins TRBV7-7 to TRBJ1-1; TRBD1 aligns across 11 bases. CDR1 and CDR2 from the germline V gene are SSHAT and FNYEAQ (reference sequence). The length of the CDR3 is 18 residues. CDR3 nucleotides: TGTGCTAGCAGCCCCCTCAGGACAGGGGGCGGAGGAGGCACTGAAGCTTTCTTT. Its translation: CASSPLRTGGGGGTEAFF.

This sequence joins TRBV6-1 and TRBJ2-2; 12 bases align to TRBD2. The CDR3 length is 15 residues. The J segment lost 8 bases and the V segment lost 7 bases, leaving 8 bases of the junction unmatched. The germline CDR1 and CDR2 sequences are MNHNS and SASEGT. CDR3 amino acids: CASTRLAGAPGELFF. The CDR3 bases are TGTGCCAGCACCCGACTAGCGGGGGCACCAGGGGAGCTGTTTTTT.

The chain uses TRBV2 and TRBJ2-5; possibly TRBD2 for D (6 bases). The CDR3 runs to 15 residues. Trimming took off 4 bases at V and 5 bases at J, with 17 bases between the two ends. Germline CDR1 reads SNHLY; CDR2 reads FYNNEI. The CDR3 here is CASSVLGLELETQYF. Written as DNA, the CDR3 is TGTGCCAGCAGTGTGCTGGGACTCGAATTGGAGACCCAGTACTTC.

The V and J genes are TRBV20-1 and TRBJ1-2; unclear D gene. The CDR3 has 14 residues. Germline-derived CDR1 and CDR2 are DFQATT and SNEGSKA (reference sequence). Trimming took off 5 bases at V and 4 bases at J, with 17 bases between the two ends. CDR3 DNA: TGCAGTGCTCGCAAACCGGAACTGGCCTATGGCTACACCTTC. This codes for CSARKPELAYGYTF.

The chain links TRBV2 to TRBJ2-1; unclear D gene. This CDR3 region has 14 residues. V was shortened by 5 bases and J by 7 bases, with 15 bases between the two germline ends. The germline V gene has CDR1 SNHLY and CDR2 FYNNEI. The CDR3, as DNA: TGTGCCAGCAGTCCCTCGGGCCCGAAAAATGAGCAGTTCTTC. It is translated as CASSPSGPKNEQFF.

This clonotype came up many times. The chain couples TRBV19 to TRBJ2-2, with a weak D call TRBD2 (5 bases). This CDR3 has 16 amino acids. The germline V gene has CDR1 LNHDA and CDR2 SQIVND (reference sequence). Trimming removed 3 bases at V and 6 bases at J, with 17 bases between. The CDR3, as DNA: TGTGCCAGTAGTATCGGGGAAGCATTTGAGTCCGGGGAGCTGTTTTTT. Protein product: CASSIGEAFESGELFF.

This clonotype appeared a few times. The chain carries TRBV25-1 and TRBJ2-3; D may be TRBD1 or TRBD2 (6 bases each). The CDR3 runs 16 residues. Trimming shortened V by 0 bases and J by 3 bases, and 13 bases separated the two germline ends. Looked up from germline, CDR1 is MGHDK and CDR2 is SYGVNS. CDR3 nucleotides: TGTGCCAGCAGTGAATATAGGAGGGGGAGGACAGATACGCAGTATTTT. Residues: CASSEYRRGRTDTQYF.

This clonotype was detected a few times. The chain recombines TRBV4-1 with TRBJ1-6; 8 nucleotides match TRBD1. Losses at the gene ends were 4 bases for V and 8 bases for J; bases not matched to a gene: 10. Germline-derived CDR1 and CDR2 are MGHRA and YSYEKL. CDR3 length: 16 residues. DNA for the CDR3: TGCGCCAGCAGCCGGAGCCCGGGACAGGATTATTCACCCCTCCACTTT. Translated, it gives CASSRSPGQDYSPLHF.

This clonotype was counted many times. The V gene is TRBV12-3 or TRBV12-4, the J gene TRBJ2-5; the match to TRBD1 covers 7 bases. This CDR3 has 15 amino acids. V shed 6 bases and J 1 base; nucleotides not matched to a gene: 8. The CDR3 region is CASRSLTGFQETQYF. CDR3 sequence (DNA): TGTGCCAGCAGATCACTGACAGGGTTCCAAGAGACCCAGTACTTC.

This clonotype was seen a few times. At one boundary the junction diverges from the germline segment, which might be a read error. The rearrangement links TRBV29-1 to TRBJ1-1, with D perhaps matching TRBD1 (5 bases). The CDR3 has 12 residues. CDR1 is SQVTM, CDR2 ANQGSEA, per germline. The CDR3 region is CRVTRDNTEVFF. CDR3 coding DNA: TGCAGGGTGACCAGGGATAACACTGAAGTTTTCTTT.

At least ten counts were recorded for this clonotype. CDR3 DNA sequence: TGCGCCAGCAGCCCCGTGGGGCGCAAAGATACGCAGTATTTT. Translating it yields CASSPVGRKDTQYF. The rearrangement links TRBV4-1 to TRBJ2-3; maybe TRBD1 (5 bases). This CDR3 has 14 amino acids. V was clipped by 4 bases and J by 5 bases, with 13 bases between them. Germline CDR1 is MGHRA and CDR2 is YSYEKL.

This clonotype occurred a few times. The rearrangement joins TRBV5-4 to TRBJ2-5; tentatively, D is TRBD1 (6 bases). Trimming took 4 bases from V and 2 from J, leaving 15 bases between them. In germline, CDR1 is SGHNT, CDR2 YYREEE (reference sequence). The CDR3 sequence is 15 residues long. The CDR3: CASSASQGSQETQYF. For the CDR3, the DNA is TGTGCCAGCAGCGCGTCCCAGGGGAGTCAAGAGACCCAGTACTTC.

V and J are TRBV5-5 and TRBJ2-5, with TRBD2 identical over 13 bases. The CDR3 is 18 residues long. The V segment lost 4 bases and the J segment 1 base; nucleotides outside the gene matches: 10. In germline, CDR1 is SGHKS, CDR2 YYEKEE (reference sequence). CDR3: CASSDPGLAGMGQETQYF. DNA of the CDR3: TGTGCCAGCAGCGATCCGGGACTAGCGGGAATGGGCCAAGAGACCCAGTACTTC. Using reference TRBV5-5 and TRBJ2-5 for the parts outside the CDR3, the full variable domain is DAGVTQSPTHLIKTRGQQVTLRCSPISGHKSVSWYQQVLGQGPQFIFQYYEKEERGRGNFPDRFSARQFPNYSSELNVNALLLGDSALYLCASSDPGLAGMGQETQYFGPGTRLLVL.

This clonotype was detected ten times or more. The rearrangement uses TRBV28 and TRBJ1-5; D unclear. The CDR3 spans 16 residues. Germline assignment: CDR1 MDHEN and CDR2 SYDVKM. V lost 2 bases and J lost 0, with 11 bases in between. CDR3 nucleotide sequence: TGTGCCAGCAGTTTACGGGAAGCGGATAGCAATCAGCCCCAGCATTTT. Translation gives CASSLREADSNQPQHF.

The chain carries TRBV7-2 and TRBJ2-3; D gene ambiguous. The V and J ends lost 7 bases and 6 bases respectively, with 11 bases between them. The CDR3 spans 12 residues. Germline assignment: CDR1 SGHTA and CDR2 FQGNSA. CDR3: CASNFNSDTQYF. The CDR3, as DNA: TGTGCCAGCAACTTTAACAGCGATACGCAGTATTTT. Looking up the rest from reference TRBV7-2 and TRBJ2-3 gives the full variable domain: GAGVSQSPSNKVTEKGKDVELRCDPISGHTALYWYRQSLGQGLEFLIYFQGNSAPDKSGLPSDRFSAERTGGSVSTLTIQRTQQEDSAVYLCASNFNSDTQYFGPGTRLTVL.

This clonotype was seen more than once but under ten times. The CDR3 DNA reads TGTGCCAGCTCACACAACAGGGGGAGTGAGCAGTTCTTC. Protein product: CASSHNRGSEQFF. The chain carries TRBV3-1 and TRBJ2-1; 8 bases are shared with TRBD1. Germline CDR1 is LGHDT and CDR2 is YNNKEL (reference sequence). With V trimmed by 8 bases and J by 9 bases, 9 bases remained unmatched. This CDR3 has 13 residues.